What follows are 18 T cell receptor beta chains derived from one specimen sequenced in a study of human versus mouse CDR3 diversity and MHC coevolution. The data were produced by immunoSEQ multiplex PCR, yet TCRdb's version contains in-frame clones alone and is incomplete. The data show approximately 81,000 clones, around 95% seen once. Sequencing was carried out using naive CD4+ T cells from blood. Indicated subset: CD45RO-negative CD62L-positive naive CD4 T cells. The receptor set was obtained from a person aged 25-75 years in good health.

This chain joins TRBV10-3 and TRBJ2-7; 8 positions match TRBD1. The CDR3 contains 15 residues. The germline V gene encodes CDR1 ENHRY and CDR2 SYGVKD. The J segment lost 5 bases and the V segment lost 10 bases, leaving 16 bases of the junction unmatched. DNA for the CDR3: TGTGCCACCGCCCTCGAGCAGGGGGCGTTGGACGAGCAGTACTTC. This translates into CATALEQGALDEQYF.

Only one count was recorded for this clone. The V gene is TRBV5-4, the J gene TRBJ1-1; tentatively, D is TRBD1 (6 bases). V was shortened by 4 bases and J by 4 bases, with 14 bases between the two germline ends. This CDR3 spans 14 amino acids. Germline loops: CDR1 SGHNT, CDR2 YYREEE (reference sequence). The CDR3, as DNA: TGTGCCAGCAGCCCTTGGACAGATAGCACTGAAGCTTTCTTT. Translated: CASSPWTDSTEAFF.

The chain joins TRBV25-1 to TRBJ2-1; TRBD1 matches 8 bases. The CDR3 length is 13 residues. Germline lookup yields CDR1 MGHDK and CDR2 SYGVNS. V trimming: 3 bases; J trimming: 12 bases; junction bases outside the gene matches: 7. The CDR3 region is CASSDDRGSGQFF. Written as DNA, the CDR3 is TGTGCCAGCAGTGACGACAGGGGCTCTGGGCAGTTCTTC. Supplemented by reference TRBV25-1 and TRBJ2-1, the full variable domain reads EADIYQTPRYLVIGTGKKITLECSQTMGHDKMYWYQQDPGMELHLIHYSYGVNSTEKGDLSSESTVSRIRTEHFPLTLESARPSHTSQYLCASSDDRGSGQFFGPGTRLTVL.

The V call is TRBV7-2, the J call TRBJ2-3; 12 bases match TRBD2. This CDR3 comprises 14 residues. Germline V gene data show CDR1 as SGHTA and CDR2 as FQGNSA. V dropped 5 bases and J dropped 6; count of bases not matched to a gene: 3. The CDR3 region has the DNA TGTGCCAGCAGCCCTAGCGGGGGGGTGGATACGCAGTATTTT. Protein: CASSPSGGVDTQYF. Based on the CDR3 plus reference TRBV7-2 and TRBJ2-3, the full variable domain is GAGVSQSPSNKVTEKGKDVELRCDPISGHTALYWYRQSLGQGLEFLIYFQGNSAPDKSGLPSDRFSAERTGGSVSTLTIQRTQQEDSAVYLCASSPSGGVDTQYFGPGTRLTVL.

This sequence joins TRBV7-3 and TRBJ2-1; TRBD2 aligns across 10 bases. V shed 3 bases and J 9 bases; nucleotides not matched to a gene: 5. This CDR3 spans 14 amino acids. CDR1 and CDR2 from the germline V gene are SGHTA and FQGTGA. The CDR3 reads CASSFSGGHGEQFF. The CDR3 DNA follows: TGTGCCAGCAGCTTTAGCGGGGGGCACGGTGAGCAGTTCTTC.

The chain carries TRBV10-3 and TRBJ1-1, with TRBD1 identical over 9 bases. Germline CDR1 ENHRY, CDR2 SYGVKD. After removal of 6 bases from V and 4 bases from J, the junction contained 6 bases not matched to a gene. This CDR3 has 14 residues. For the CDR3, the DNA is TGTGCCATCAGGGAACAGGGGGCCGGCACTGAAGCTTTCTTT. It specifies CAIREQGAGTEAFF.

The chain couples TRBV7-2 to TRBJ2-1; possible D gene TRBD2, 5 bases. Germline CDR1 and CDR2: SGHTA and FQGNSA. Trimming pared 3 bases from V and 2 bases from J, leaving 8 bases between. This CDR3 comprises 14 residues. The chain's CDR3 is CASSLREPYNEQFF. The CDR3 nucleotides read TGTGCCAGCAGCTTGAGGGAGCCCTACAATGAGCAGTTCTTC. Filled out from reference TRBV7-2 and TRBJ2-1, the complete variable domain reads GAGVSQSPSNKVTEKGKDVELRCDPISGHTALYWYRQSLGQGLEFLIYFQGNSAPDKSGLPSDRFSAERTGGSVSTLTIQRTQQEDSAVYLCASSLREPYNEQFFGPGTRLTVL.

This clone was recorded once. The J gene is TRBJ2-6, the V gene TRBV19; TRBD1 agrees at 7 bases. Per the germline V gene, CDR1 is LNHDA and CDR2 is SQIVND (reference sequence). The J segment lost 3 bases and the V segment lost 1 base, leaving 3 bases of the junction unmatched. The CDR3 length is 16 residues. DNA of the CDR3: TGTGCCAGTAGTATAGGAGGGGGCAGTGGGGCCAACGTCCTGACTTTC. This gives the protein CASSIGGGSGANVLTF.

This chain uses TRBV5-1 with TRBJ1-2; the match to TRBD1 covers 9 bases. The V segment lost 4 bases and the J segment 7 bases; nucleotides outside the gene matches: 8. The CDR3 is 14 residues long. Germline V lookup: CDR1 SGHRS, CDR2 YFSETQ. As DNA, the CDR3 is TGCGCCAGCAGCCTAGGACAGGGGACAAGTGGCTACACCTTC. Its protein product is CASSLGQGTSGYTF.

V usage is TRBV7-3 and J usage is TRBJ2-2; D call uncertain. The germline V gene has CDR1 SGHTA and CDR2 FQGTGA. The CDR3 covers 14 residues. Trimming took off 2 bases at V and 4 bases at J, with 8 bases between the two ends. CDR3 DNA: TGTGCCAGCAGCTTACACTTATCCACCGGGGAGCTGTTTTTT. Residues: CASSLHLSTGELFF.

The rearrangement joins TRBV5-5 to TRBJ2-7, with D possibly matching TRBD1 (8 bases). V was cut by 3 bases and J by 4 bases, with 20 bases left in between. The CDR3 runs 16 residues. The germline CDR1 and CDR2 sequences are SGHKS and YYEKEE (reference sequence). The CDR3 nucleotides are TGTGCCAGCAGCTGGGGGGGGGCAGGGGGCGCATACGAGCAGTACTTC. Its translation is CASSWGGAGGAYEQYF.

This clone was counted once. This chain joins TRBV9 and TRBJ2-1, with 7 bases lining up with TRBD1. The CDR3 extends over 14 amino acids. The germline gives CDR1 SGDLS, CDR2 YYNGEE. Trimming took 4 bases from V and 4 from J; bases not matched to a gene: 5. The CDR3 coding sequence is TGTGCCAGCAGCAGGGGGCTTGATTACAATGAGCAGTTCTTC. Its protein product is CASSRGLDYNEQFF.

The chain links TRBV28 to TRBJ2-5, with 7 bases identical to TRBD1. The J call may be faulty, since TRBJ2-7 better matches the DNA end. The CDR3 sequence is 12 residues long. Germline-derived CDR1 and CDR2 are MDHEN and SYDVKM. This CDR3 reads CASHRGGAEQYF. The CDR3 bases are TGTGCCAGTCACAGGGGTGGTGCCGAGCAGTACTTC.

This chain links TRBV28 with TRBJ2-7; TRBD2 agrees at 10 bases. CDR1 and CDR2 (germline): MDHEN, SYDVKM. V trimming: 5 bases; J trimming: 4 bases; junction bases outside the gene matches: 8. The CDR3 has 15 residues. The CDR3 DNA reads as TGTGCCAGCAGTCCCCAGCGGGAGGGCAGGTACGAGCAGTACTTC. It is translated as CASSPQREGRYEQYF.

Only one count was recorded for this clone. The chain carries TRBV7-9 and TRBJ2-1, with TRBD1 identical over 8 bases. This CDR3 has 17 amino acids. V lost 2 bases to trimming and J lost 8 bases; unmatched junction nucleotides: 14. CDR1 is SEHNR, CDR2 FQNEAQ, per germline (reference sequence). The CDR3 protein is CASSLRPPGQALDEQFF. For the CDR3, the DNA is TGTGCCAGCAGCTTACGACCACCGGGACAGGCTTTAGATGAGCAGTTCTTC.

The rearrangement links TRBV28 to TRBJ1-1; D is undetermined. The ends were cut back, 6 bases at V and 6 bases at J, with 8 bases in the middle. The CDR3 is 11 residues long. CDR1 and CDR2 from the germline V gene are MDHEN and SYDVKM. CDR3 region: CASRERAEAFF. The CDR3 coding sequence is TGTGCCAGCAGGGAGAGGGCTGAAGCTTTCTTT. The complete variable domain, with remaining parts taken from reference TRBV28 and TRBJ1-1, reads DVKVTQSSRYLVKRTGEKVFLECVQDMDHENMFWYRQDPGLGLRLIYFSYDVKMKEKGDIPEGYSVSREKKERFSLILESASTNQTSMYLCASRERAEAFFGQGTRLTVV.

The chain links TRBV5-4 to TRBJ1-2; D unclear. V was shortened by 0 bases and J by 2 bases, with 14 bases between the two germline ends. The CDR3 is 16 amino acids. The germline gives CDR1 SGHNT, CDR2 YYREEE (reference sequence). The CDR3, as DNA: TGTGCCAGCAGCTTGGGCTCGGAGCCAAAGAACTATGGCTACACCTTC. Residues: CASSLGSEPKNYGYTF.

The J gene is TRBJ1-6, the V gene TRBV27; 7 positions agree with TRBD1. CDR1 and CDR2 from the germline V gene are MNHEY and SMNVEV (reference sequence). Trimming cost V 2 bases and J 8 bases; bases outside gene matches: 6. This CDR3 region has 15 residues. CDR3 in DNA: TGTGCCAGCAGTTTAGAGTGGGACAGTTATTCACCCCTCCACTTT. It specifies CASSLEWDSYSPLHF.